The 27 T cell receptor beta chains reported below all come from one sample, sequenced in a study of graft-versus-host responses after intestinal transplantation. TCRdb's table, derived via immunoSEQ multiplex PCR, lists solely in-frame clones and lacks some. Of 10,000 to 15,000 clones listed, around three quarters are singletons. Intraepithelial and lamina propria lymphocytes were isolated from graft specimens. The sequencing here drew on ileum tissue, taken less than 150 days after intestinal transplantation. Every receptor here comes from a human patient who received an intestinal transplant, so some T cells may come from the graft donor.

CDR3 bases: TGTGCCAGCAGCTGGACAGGGTCCTATGGCTACACCTTC. As protein: CASSWTGSYGYTF. The chain uses TRBV11-2 and TRBJ1-2, with 8 bases lining up with TRBD1. Trimming removed 4 bases from V and 4 bases from J; junction bases left unmatched: 2. This CDR3 is built from 13 residues. Germline V lookup: CDR1 SGHAT, CDR2 FQNNGV.

This clone was seen just once. The V and J genes are TRBV5-1 and TRBJ2-5, with 8 bases identical to TRBD2. From germline, CDR1 is SGHRS and CDR2 YFSETQ. J lost 1 base, V lost 4 bases, and 12 bases had no gene match. This CDR3 is built from 17 residues. The CDR3 spells CASSLRPTAGAQETQYF. The CDR3 DNA follows: TGCGCCAGCAGCCTAAGGCCCACAGCGGGGGCCCAAGAGACCCAGTACTTC.

The chain couples TRBV5-1 to TRBJ2-3; TRBD2 matches at 13 bases. There are 19 residues in the CDR3. The germline CDR1 and CDR2 sequences are SGHRS and YFSETQ. V was clipped by 4 bases and J by 4 bases; unmatched bases: 15. CDR3: CASSRLTSGGARSSDTQYF. CDR3 coding DNA: TGCGCCAGCAGCCGCCTTACTAGCGGGGGGGCCCGGTCCTCAGATACGCAGTATTTT.

The V gene is TRBV6-5, the J gene TRBJ1-3; D uncertain. The CDR3 spans 13 residues. Trimming left V 0 bases short and J 8 bases short, with 8 bases between. Germline CDR1 is MNHEY and CDR2 is SVGAGI. The DNA for the CDR3 is TGTGCCAGCAGTTACTCCCCCGGGGACACCATATATTTT. As protein: CASSYSPGDTIYF.

This chain connects TRBV5-1 to TRBJ2-2; D is undetermined. CDR3 length: 15 amino acids. Germline loops: CDR1 SGHRS, CDR2 YFSETQ. V gave up 2 bases and J gave up 0 bases, with 8 bases separating them. CDR3 in DNA: TGCGCCAGCAGCTTCAGGCAGGCGAACACCGGGGAGCTGTTTTTT. As protein: CASSFRQANTGELFF.

The rearrangement links TRBV27 to TRBJ2-7, with D possibly TRBD1 on 6 matching bases. The V and J ends lost 2 bases and 2 bases respectively, with 10 bases between them. Per germline, CDR1 MNHEY and CDR2 SMNVEV (reference sequence). This CDR3 spans 14 amino acids. In DNA, the CDR3 is TGTGCCAGCAGTTTACAGGGGCGAACCTACGAGCAGTACTTC. This codes for CASSLQGRTYEQYF.

This clone was seen more than once but under ten times. J is TRBJ2-3 and V is TRBV6-4; TRBD1 matches 10 bases. V lost 4 bases and J lost 3; bases outside the gene matches: 4. Germline V gene sequence: CDR1 MRHNA, CDR2 SNTAGT. The CDR3 sequence is 15 residues long. CDR3 protein: CASSVGTGATDTQYF. CDR3 DNA: TGTGCCAGCAGTGTTGGGACAGGGGCAACAGATACGCAGTATTTT.

The chain joins TRBV27 to TRBJ1-2; TRBD1 matches 7 bases. The CDR3 is 13 amino acids. Trimming at V came to 8 bases and at J to 4 bases, leaving 7 bases not matched to a gene. Germline CDR1 reads MNHEY; CDR2 reads SMNVEV (reference sequence). CDR3 nucleotides: TGTGCCAGCTCTCTAAACAGGGGCTATGGCTACACCTTC. Translated, it gives CASSLNRGYGYTF.

The genes are TRBV19 and TRBJ1-4, with a possible D match to TRBD1 (5 bases). Trimming left V 5 bases short and J 0 bases short, with 13 bases between. Per the germline V gene, CDR1 is LNHDA and CDR2 is SQIVND (reference sequence). The CDR3 is made up of 16 amino acids. CDR3 nucleotides: TGTGCCAGTAGTGATAGACAGCTCGCAACTAATGAAAAACTGTTTTTT. The encoded protein is CASSDRQLATNEKLFF. Variable domain in full (rest from reference TRBV19 and TRBJ1-4): DGGITQSPKYLFRKEGQNVTLSCEQNLNHDAMYWYRQDPGQGLRLIYYSQIVNDFQKGDIAEGYSVSREKKESFPLTVTSAQKNPTAFYLCASSDRQLATNEKLFFGSGTQLSVL.

The V and J genes are TRBV6-1 and TRBJ2-6; D unresolved. Germline V gene sequence: CDR1 MNHNS, CDR2 SASEGT. This CDR3 contains 15 residues. Trimming stripped 3 bases from V and 0 bases from J, with 6 bases between. CDR3 nucleotides: TGTGCCAGCAGTGAGGGCTTCTCTGGGGCCAACGTCCTGACTTTC. Translation: CASSEGFSGANVLTF.

For this clone: The junction shows a germline mismatch at one end, possibly a read error. Other DNA sequences in this sample translate to the same CDR3. The V gene is TRBV11-2, the J gene TRBJ1-6, with 8 bases matching TRBD1. Germline lookup yields CDR1 SGHAT and CDR2 FQNNGV. This CDR3 contains 15 residues. CDR3 sequence reads: CASSLAGGDNSPLHF. In nucleotides, the CDR3 is TGTGCCAGCAGCTTAGCAGGGGGCGATAATTCCCCCCTCCACTTT.

V and J are TRBV5-3 and TRBJ2-2, with D perhaps TRBD1 (5 bases). TRBV5-3 is classed as an ORF, of uncertain function. With 3 bases removed from V and 4 bases from J, the gap between germline ends came to 13 bases. This CDR3 region has 15 residues. The CDR3 is CARSCVMGPTGELFF. CDR3 DNA: TGTGCCAGAAGCTGTGTCATGGGGCCCACCGGGGAGCTGTTTTTT.

In this sample, this clone turned up once. The CDR3 loop is CASSQLTDREETQYF. The CDR3, as DNA: TGCGCCAGCAGCCAACTAACCGACAGGGAAGAGACCCAGTACTTC. The chain recombines TRBV4-1 with TRBJ2-5; the match to TRBD1 covers 7 bases. V lost 2 bases, J lost 3 bases, and 6 bases stayed unmatched. The germline V gene has CDR1 MGHRA and CDR2 YSYEKL. CDR3 length: 15 amino acids.

By share, this clone ranks as medium-sized. V is TRBV27 and J is TRBJ1-2, with 8 bases fitting TRBD1. Trimming cost V 6 bases and J 8 bases; bases outside gene matches: 8. The CDR3 extends over 13 amino acids. Germline lookup yields CDR1 MNHEY and CDR2 SMNVEV (reference sequence). CDR3 sequence: CASSRDRSLGYTF. Here the CDR3 DNA reads TGTGCCAGCAGCCGGGACAGGTCCCTCGGCTACACCTTC.

In this sample, this clone turned up a few times. The gene calls are TRBV10-3 and TRBJ1-2, with 9 bases identical to TRBD1. Trimming at V came to 0 bases and at J to 8 bases, leaving 10 bases not matched to a gene. CDR3 length: 16 amino acids. CDR1 ENHRY and CDR2 SYGVKD come from the germline V gene. CDR3 in DNA: TGTGCCATCAGTGAGTCGCCAGGGACAGGGAACGGAGGCTACACCTTC. Translated: CAISESPGTGNGGYTF.

Regarding this clone: One end of the junction is discordant with germline, which a read error may explain. This chain connects TRBV9 to TRBJ1-3; D not certain. Germline V CDR1 and CDR2: SGDLS, YYNGEE. CDR3 length equals 12 residues. In DNA, the CDR3 is TGTGCCAGCAGCCTACCGGGGATTTACGAAAGTTTT. This encodes CASSLPGIYESF.

The gene calls are TRBV9 and TRBJ1-2, with D tentatively TRBD1 (5 bases). V lost 1 base, J lost 4 bases, and 11 bases lay in between. Germline values: CDR1 SGDLS, CDR2 YYNGEE. This CDR3 has 14 residues. The chain's CDR3 is CASSVKGIGYGYTF. The CDR3 DNA reads TGTGCCAGCAGCGTAAAGGGGATCGGCTATGGCTACACCTTC.

The rearrangement joins TRBV4-1 to TRBJ2-1; no definite D call. From germline, CDR1 is MGHRA and CDR2 YSYEKL. The CDR3 runs to 15 residues. V was pared by 0 bases and J by 6 bases, with 12 bases between. CDR3 residues: CASSQELRSVNEQFF. The CDR3 DNA sequence: TGCGCCAGCAGCCAAGAGCTCCGGAGTGTCAATGAGCAGTTCTTC.

The chain links TRBV7-8 to TRBJ1-5; TRBD1 might be the D (6 bases). This CDR3 comprises 15 residues. Germline V lookup: CDR1 SGHVS, CDR2 FQNEAQ. The V gene lost 5 bases and the J gene lost 3 bases, with 14 bases spanning the gap. The CDR3 DNA is TGTGCCAGCAGCCAGGGGTTGTGGGCCAATCAGCCCCAGCATTTT. As protein: CASSQGLWANQPQHF. Supplemented by reference TRBV7-8 and TRBJ1-5, the full variable domain reads GAGVSQSPRYKVAKRGQDVALRCDPISGHVSLFWYQQALGQGPEFLTYFQNEAQLDKSGLPSDRFFAERPEGSVSTLKIQRTQQEDSAVYLCASSQGLWANQPQHFGDGTRLSIL.

The CDR3 DNA follows: TGTGCCAGCAGTATTGCGGGACAGGGGGCAGCTAATGAAAAACTGTTTTTT. Its protein product is CASSIAGQGAANEKLFF. The chain combines TRBV28 with TRBJ1-4; 12 bases match TRBD1. The length of the CDR3 is 17 residues. V lost 5 bases and J lost 3; bases outside the gene matches: 7. Germline CDR1 MDHEN, CDR2 SYDVKM.

This clone was detected a few times. The DNA for the CDR3 is TGTGCCAGCAGCGCCCGGGGGGGTGATATCTACAATGAGCAGTTCTTC. Amino acid sequence: CASSARGGDIYNEQFF. This rearrangement joins TRBV9 to TRBJ2-1; 8 bases fit TRBD2. Germline lookup yields CDR1 SGDLS and CDR2 YYNGEE. With V trimmed by 3 bases and J by 3 bases, 8 bases remained unmatched. This CDR3 has 16 amino acids.

This chain joins TRBV5-4 and TRBJ1-1; D ambiguous. V was pared by 2 bases and J by 1 base, with 9 bases between. CDR1 and CDR2 from the germline V gene are SGHNT and YYREEE (reference sequence). CDR3 length: 14 residues. CDR3 bases: TGTGCCAGCAGCTTAGGAGTGACGAACACTGAAGCTTTCTTT. It encodes CASSLGVTNTEAFF.

Points on this clone: The same CDR3 arises from other DNA sequences in this sample as well. The chain links TRBV15 to TRBJ2-5; 11 bases match TRBD1. This CDR3 region has 14 residues. J gave up 2 bases and V 5 bases, and 1 base lay outside the gene matches. Germline V gives CDR1 LNHNV, CDR2 YYDKDF (reference sequence). The DNA for the CDR3 is TGTGCCACCAGCCGGGACAGGGGGCAAGAGACCCAGTACTTC. It specifies CATSRDRGQETQYF.

V is TRBV11-3 and J is TRBJ2-1; 8 nucleotides match TRBD2. The trim removed 0 bases at V and 10 bases at J, leaving 8 bases unmatched. The length of the CDR3 is 15 residues. From germline, CDR1 is SGHNT and CDR2 YENEEA. The CDR3 protein is CASSLDRSGGGEQFF. The DNA for the CDR3 is TGTGCCAGCAGCTTAGATCGGAGCGGGGGAGGCGAGCAGTTCTTC.

The genes are TRBV7-3 and TRBJ1-1; D uncertain. The CDR3 contains 15 residues. CDR1 and CDR2 (germline): SGHTA, FQGTGA. Trimming took off 2 bases at V and 4 bases at J, with 14 bases between the two ends. The CDR3 DNA follows: TGTGCCAGCAGCTTATGGCGGCCCGCGGGCACTGAAGCTTTCTTT. Translation gives CASSLWRPAGTEAFF. Based on the CDR3 plus reference TRBV7-3 and TRBJ1-1, the full variable domain is GAGVSQTPSNKVTEKGKYVELRCDPISGHTALYWYRQSLGQGPEFLIYFQGTGAADDSGLPNDRFFAVRPEGSVSTLKIQRTERGDSAVYLCASSLWRPAGTEAFFGQGTRLTVV.

This chain connects TRBV19 to TRBJ1-6; possibly TRBD1 for D (6 bases). The CDR3 has 15 amino acids. The germline CDR1 and CDR2 sequences are LNHDA and SQIVND (reference sequence). V was cut by 5 bases and J by 10 bases, with 18 bases left in between. The CDR3 loop reads CASSPPRQVDSPLHF. The DNA for the CDR3 is TGTGCCAGTAGTCCGCCCCGACAGGTAGACTCACCCCTCCACTTT.

In its sample, this clone was seen a few times. The chain joins TRBV14 to TRBJ1-1; D is ambiguous. The CDR3 covers 14 residues. Per the germline V gene, CDR1 is SGHDN and CDR2 is FVKESK. V lost 4 bases and J 0 bases, leaving 9 bases between the germline ends. The CDR3 DNA follows: TGTGCCAGCAGCCTCCCAGGTCTGAACACTGAAGCTTTCTTT. This codes for CASSLPGLNTEAFF. Combining the CDR3 with reference TRBV14 and TRBJ1-1 gives the whole variable domain EAGVTQFPSHSVIEKGQTVTLRCDPISGHDNLYWYRRVMGKEIKFLLHFVKESKQDESGMPNNRFLAERTGGTYSTLKVQPAELEDSGVYFCASSLPGLNTEAFFGQGTRLTVV.